This TCR beta chain stems from a study of T cell responses to AZD1222 COVID-19 vaccine (dated by TCRdb to about 2021). About the full investigation: A total of over 230 trial participants underwent TCR sequencing, of whom 207 received two doses of AZD1222 and about 26 received two doses of the MenACWY control vaccine. Trial participants were enrolled by age into subgroups of 18-55, 56-69 and 70-plus years, and around 150, 29 and 61 TCR-sequenced participants, respectively, were included in these subgroups.

Worth noting for this clone: Its binding antigen is unknown. No much larger clonotype is one base removed from it; base qualities were not supplied.

The time point tag for this specimen amounts to: baseline before first vaccination. The treatment or condition label, as the study defines it: meningococcal conjugate vaccine given as trial control. Vaccinee samples came from UK trials COV001 and COV002, including a single-blind randomized controlled phase 2/3 trial of AZD1222 (ChAdOx1 nCoV-19) in healthy adults. For TCRbeta chain sequencing, PBMC samples from trial participants were taken at day 0 and at day 28 after the second dose. The CDR3, cysteine through phenylalanine, is 16 amino acids long. The retained sequence is limited to the CDR3, 48 bases, with the frame set at the first base. Study-level results and caveats: Spike-specific TCR breadth and depth rose significantly after two AZD1222 doses compared with day 0 and with MenACWY recipients. Only five to seven AZD1222 recipients were SARS-CoV-2 seropositive at baseline, limiting conclusions about previously exposed vaccinees. CD4 TCRs associated with the vaccine covered the entire spike protein, and the dominant responses were in regions 160-218 and 743-854. Reportedly, close to half of the unique spike-specific TCRs recognized epitopes lying outside the regions that are mutated in the B.1.351 and B.1.1.7 variants. Because no day 14 peak-response samples were available, the repertoires could be characterized only after the peak T cell response. Participants were mostly white British, with more females than males. The authors suggested clonal diversity may have been underestimated. In the small 56-69-year group, the increase in depth fell short of significance, most likely because of low power.

The CDR3 regions of human TCRbeta chains were subjected to immunosequencing. In the paper's pipeline: Repertoire TCRs were matched against a reference library of SARS-CoV-2-specific TCRs generated with the MIRA antigen-specificity platform. Breadth was defined as the fraction of unique TCRs that were SARS-CoV-2-associated, and depth was defined as the fraction of total T cells that were SARS-CoV-2-associated. Using the MIRA data, each spike-specific TCR was mapped to the spike region that the TCR reacts to and placed in a CD4 or CD8 class. Log10-transformed breadth and depth values were compared by one-way ANOVA with Sidak's multiple comparisons tests. In TCRdb, the immuneACCESS table is reduced to in-frame sequences with V and J assigned. These tables do not hold every clone; where another copy was compared, an unresolved V gene accounts for under half, and the others remain unexplained. V, J and clone size are those of that table, while D and trimming were read from the DNA. The sample table contains tens of thousands of clones; only one count was recorded for approximately 90% of them. The top ten clones comprise roughly 5.5% of the sample.

Sequences were derived from peripheral blood, sampled on day 0 of MenACWY control vaccination. The source of this sequence is an adult in good health. The rearranged chain carries TRBV12-1 and TRBJ2-1; the D call in the table, TRBD2, was not verified against the DNA. TRBV12-1 is recorded as a pseudogene. The CDR3 here reads CASNPGREGQGNEQFF. At the DNA level, the sequence is TGTGCCAGCAACCCTGGGCGGGAGGGCCAAGGGAATGAGCAGTTCTTC.